Sequencing of this T cell receptor (beta chain) was carried out in a study of blood T cell repertoires in COVID-19. Study summary: COVID-19 samples, acute and convalescent, were from the United States, Italy and Spain. T cells, B-cell-depleted T cells, or PBMCs provided the cDNA or gDNA that served as material.

Germline V gene sequence: CDR1 LNHDA, CDR2 SQIVND (reference sequence). After removal of 4 bases from V and 1 base from J, the junction contained 9 bases not matched to a gene. CDR3 length: 17 residues. Per the original methods: The authors estimated nucleated cell counts from reference gene primer amplification. Method: immunoSEQ multiplex PCR; TCRdb's copy keeps in-frame clones and lacks some. V and J calls and clone size follow that table, whereas D and trimming were derived from the DNA. The table lists under 250,000 clones, approximately 86% of them singletons. The source is a woman aged 55-69 years who had recovered from COVID-19. The sequenced material came from peripheral blood. The chain employs TRBV19 and TRBJ1-1; TRBD1 matches at 10 bases. The CDR3 DNA sequence: TGTGCCAGTAGTACGCGTGCCCGGGACAGGGGGAACACTGAAGCTTTCTTT. Translation gives CASSTRARDRGNTEAFF.